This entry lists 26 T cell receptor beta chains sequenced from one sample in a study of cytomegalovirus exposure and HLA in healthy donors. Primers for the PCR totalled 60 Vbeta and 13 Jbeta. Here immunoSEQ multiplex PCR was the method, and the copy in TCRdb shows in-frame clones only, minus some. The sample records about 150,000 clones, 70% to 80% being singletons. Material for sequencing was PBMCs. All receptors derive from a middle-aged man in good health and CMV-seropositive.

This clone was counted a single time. The CDR3 spells CASSSRDRGRPGGELFF. For the CDR3, the DNA is TGTGCCAGCAGCTCCAGGGACAGGGGGCGCCCGGGCGGGGAGCTGTTTTTT. The rearrangement joins TRBV5-4 to TRBJ2-2, with 12 bases lining up with TRBD1. There are 17 residues in the CDR3. CDR1 is SGHNT and CDR2 is YYREEE in the germline V gene (reference sequence). The ends lost 3 bases at V and 7 bases at J; junction bases unmatched: 10.

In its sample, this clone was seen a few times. CDR3 sequence: CASSLASLANTEAFF. The CDR3 DNA sequence: TGTGCCAGCAGCTTAGCGTCTTTAGCGAACACTGAAGCTTTCTTT. This rearrangement joins TRBV7-9 to TRBJ1-1; unclear D gene. With 0 bases removed from V and 1 base from J, the gap between germline ends came to 9 bases. Germline-derived CDR1 and CDR2 are SEHNR and FQNEAQ (reference sequence). The CDR3 loop spans 15 amino acids.

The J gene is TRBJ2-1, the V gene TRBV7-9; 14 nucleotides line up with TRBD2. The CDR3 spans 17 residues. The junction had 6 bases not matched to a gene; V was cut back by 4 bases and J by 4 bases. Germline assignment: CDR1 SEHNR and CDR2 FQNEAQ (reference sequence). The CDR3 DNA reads TGTGCCAGCAGCTCTGGGACTAGCGGGAGAGTTTACAATGAGCAGTTCTTC. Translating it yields CASSSGTSGRVYNEQFF.

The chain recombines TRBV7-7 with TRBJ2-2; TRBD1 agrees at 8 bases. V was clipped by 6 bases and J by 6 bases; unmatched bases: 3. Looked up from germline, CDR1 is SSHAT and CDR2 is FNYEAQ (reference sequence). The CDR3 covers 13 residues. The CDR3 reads CASSPTGAGELFF. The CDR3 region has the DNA TGTGCCAGCAGTCCGACAGGGGCCGGGGAGCTGTTTTTT.

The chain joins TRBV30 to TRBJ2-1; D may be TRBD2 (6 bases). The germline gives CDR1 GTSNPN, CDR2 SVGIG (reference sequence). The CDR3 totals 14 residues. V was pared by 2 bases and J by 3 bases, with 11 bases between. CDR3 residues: CAWSSLANYNEQFF. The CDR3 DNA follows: TGTGCCTGGAGTAGCCTAGCGAACTACAATGAGCAGTTCTTC.

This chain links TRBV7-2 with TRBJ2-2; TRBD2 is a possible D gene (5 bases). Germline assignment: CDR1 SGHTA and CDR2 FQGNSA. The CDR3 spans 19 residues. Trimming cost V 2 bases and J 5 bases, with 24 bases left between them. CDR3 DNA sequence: TGTGCCAGCAGCTTAACTTCTTCCCACGTCTTAGGAGGTACCGGGGAGCTGTTTTTT. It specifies CASSLTSSHVLGGTGELFF.

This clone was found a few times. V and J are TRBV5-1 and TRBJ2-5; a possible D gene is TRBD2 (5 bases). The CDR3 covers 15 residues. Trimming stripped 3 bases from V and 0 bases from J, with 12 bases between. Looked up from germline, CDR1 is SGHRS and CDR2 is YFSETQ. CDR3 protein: CASSSGVGYQETQYF. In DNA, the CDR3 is TGCGCCAGCAGCTCCGGGGTGGGGTACCAAGAGACCCAGTACTTC.

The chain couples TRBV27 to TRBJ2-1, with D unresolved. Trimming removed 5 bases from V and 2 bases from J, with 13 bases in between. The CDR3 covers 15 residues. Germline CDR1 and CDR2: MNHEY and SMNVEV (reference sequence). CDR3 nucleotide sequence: TGTGCCAGCAGTCCTAAGCAATTCGCCTACAATGAGCAGTTCTTC. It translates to CASSPKQFAYNEQFF.

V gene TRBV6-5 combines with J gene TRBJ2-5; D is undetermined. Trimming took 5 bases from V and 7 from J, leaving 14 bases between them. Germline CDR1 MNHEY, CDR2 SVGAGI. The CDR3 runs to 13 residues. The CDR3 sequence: CASSESRRGTQYF. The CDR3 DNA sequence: TGTGCCAGCAGTGAATCTCGGAGAGGGACCCAGTACTTC.

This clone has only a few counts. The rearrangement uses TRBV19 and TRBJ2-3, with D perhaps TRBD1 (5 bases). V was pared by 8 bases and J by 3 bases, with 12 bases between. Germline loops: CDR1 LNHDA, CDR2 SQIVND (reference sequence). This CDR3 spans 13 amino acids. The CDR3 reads CASGAGQTDTQYF. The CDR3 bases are TGTGCCAGTGGGGCAGGCCAGACAGATACGCAGTATTTT.

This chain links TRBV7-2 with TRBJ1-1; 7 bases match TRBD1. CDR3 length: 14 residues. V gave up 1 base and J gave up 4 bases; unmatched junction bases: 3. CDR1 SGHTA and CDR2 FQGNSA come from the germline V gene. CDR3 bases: TGTGCCAGCAGCTTAGAAGGGACAGTCACTGAAGCTTTCTTT. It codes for CASSLEGTVTEAFF.

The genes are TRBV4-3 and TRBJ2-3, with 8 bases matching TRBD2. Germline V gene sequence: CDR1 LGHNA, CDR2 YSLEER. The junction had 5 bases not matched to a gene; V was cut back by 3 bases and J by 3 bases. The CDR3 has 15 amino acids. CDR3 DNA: TGCGCCAGCAGCCAGGCGGGACTAGAGACAGATACGCAGTATTTT. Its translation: CASSQAGLETDTQYF.

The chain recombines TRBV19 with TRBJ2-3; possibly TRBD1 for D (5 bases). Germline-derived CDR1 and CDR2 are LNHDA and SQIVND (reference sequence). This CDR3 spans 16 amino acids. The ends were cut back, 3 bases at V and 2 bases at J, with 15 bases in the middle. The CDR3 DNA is TGTGCCAGTAGTATCAGTAGGGGCTCCTTCACAGATACGCAGTATTTT. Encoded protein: CASSISRGSFTDTQYF.

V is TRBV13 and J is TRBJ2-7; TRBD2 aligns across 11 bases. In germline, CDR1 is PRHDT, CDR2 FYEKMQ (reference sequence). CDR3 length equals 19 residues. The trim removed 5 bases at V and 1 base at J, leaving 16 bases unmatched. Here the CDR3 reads CASSSRLAGSRPLSYEQYF. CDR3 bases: TGTGCCAGCAGCAGCCGACTAGCGGGGTCCCGGCCTTTATCCTACGAGCAGTACTTC.

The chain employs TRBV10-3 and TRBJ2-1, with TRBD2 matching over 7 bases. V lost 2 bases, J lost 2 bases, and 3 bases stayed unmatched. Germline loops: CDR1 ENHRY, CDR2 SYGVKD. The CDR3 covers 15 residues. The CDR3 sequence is CAISESGAAYNEQFF. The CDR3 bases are TGTGCCATCAGTGAGAGCGGGGCCGCCTACAATGAGCAGTTCTTC.

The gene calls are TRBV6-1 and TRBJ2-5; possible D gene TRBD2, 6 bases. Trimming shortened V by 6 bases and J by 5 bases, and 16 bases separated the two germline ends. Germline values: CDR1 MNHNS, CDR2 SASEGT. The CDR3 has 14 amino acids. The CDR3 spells CASRLTSRGETQYF. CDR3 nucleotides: TGTGCCAGCAGATTGACAAGTCGGGGGGAGACCCAGTACTTC.

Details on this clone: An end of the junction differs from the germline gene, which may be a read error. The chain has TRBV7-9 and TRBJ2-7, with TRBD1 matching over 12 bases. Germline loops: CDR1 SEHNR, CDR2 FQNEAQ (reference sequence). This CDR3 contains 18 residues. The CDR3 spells CSSSTTKLTGTGGIEQYF. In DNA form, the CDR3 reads TGTTCCAGCAGCACGACCAAGCTAACCGGGACAGGGGGCATCGAGCAGTACTTC.

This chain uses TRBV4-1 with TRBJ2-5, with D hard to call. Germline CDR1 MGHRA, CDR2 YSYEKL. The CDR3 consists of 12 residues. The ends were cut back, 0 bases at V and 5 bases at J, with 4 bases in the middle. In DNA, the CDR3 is TGCGCCAGCAGCCAAGACCTGGAGACCCAGTACTTC. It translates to CASSQDLETQYF.

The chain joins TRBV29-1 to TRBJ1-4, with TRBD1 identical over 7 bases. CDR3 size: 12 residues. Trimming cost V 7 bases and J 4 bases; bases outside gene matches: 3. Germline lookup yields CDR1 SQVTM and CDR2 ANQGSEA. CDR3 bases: TGCAGCGGGGGGGACAGTAATGAAAAACTGTTTTTT. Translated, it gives CSGGDSNEKLFF.

The CDR3 DNA sequence: TGTGCCAGCAGCTTTACAGGCTCCTACGAGCAGTACTTC. As protein: CASSFTGSYEQYF. The chain recombines TRBV7-9 with TRBJ2-7; TRBD1 is a possible D gene (5 bases). V shed 3 bases and J shed 0 bases, with 6 bases lying between them. The CDR3 length is 13 residues. Looked up from germline, CDR1 is SEHNR and CDR2 is FQNEAQ (reference sequence).

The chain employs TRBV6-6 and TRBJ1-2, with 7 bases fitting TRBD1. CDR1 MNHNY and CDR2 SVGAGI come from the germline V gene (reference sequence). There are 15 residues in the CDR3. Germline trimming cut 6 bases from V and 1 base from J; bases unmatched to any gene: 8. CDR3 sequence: CASRGLGGSNYGYTF. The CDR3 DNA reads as TGTGCCAGCAGGGGCCTAGGGGGCAGTAACTATGGCTACACCTTC.

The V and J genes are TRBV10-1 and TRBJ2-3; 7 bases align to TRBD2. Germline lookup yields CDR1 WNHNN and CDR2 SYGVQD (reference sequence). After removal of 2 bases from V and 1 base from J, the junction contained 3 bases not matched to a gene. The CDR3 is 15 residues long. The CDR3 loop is CASSEKRGGTDTQYF. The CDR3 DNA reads TGCGCCAGCAGTGAGAAGCGGGGAGGCACAGATACGCAGTATTTT.

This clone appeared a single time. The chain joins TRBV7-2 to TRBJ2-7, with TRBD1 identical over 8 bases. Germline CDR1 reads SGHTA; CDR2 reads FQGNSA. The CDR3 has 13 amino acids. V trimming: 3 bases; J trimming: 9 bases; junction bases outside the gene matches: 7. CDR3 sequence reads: CASSFTGQGGQYF. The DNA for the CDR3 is TGTGCCAGCAGCTTTACAGGACAGGGAGGGCAGTACTTC.

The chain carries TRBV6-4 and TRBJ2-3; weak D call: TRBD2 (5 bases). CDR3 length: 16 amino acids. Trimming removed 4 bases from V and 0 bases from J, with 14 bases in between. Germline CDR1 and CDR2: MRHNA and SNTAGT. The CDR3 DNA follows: TGTGCCAGCAGTGGTTCTGTGGAGGCTAGCACAGATACGCAGTATTTT. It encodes CASSGSVEASTDTQYF.

CDR3 sequence reads: CASSPWTGTYEQYF. The DNA of the CDR3 is TGCGCCAGCAGCCCGTGGACAGGGACCTACGAGCAGTACTTC. The J gene is TRBJ2-7, the V gene TRBV5-1; 8 positions match TRBD1. Germline V gene data show CDR1 as SGHRS and CDR2 as YFSETQ. The CDR3 runs 14 residues. The V segment lost 4 bases and the J segment 2 bases; nucleotides outside the gene matches: 5.

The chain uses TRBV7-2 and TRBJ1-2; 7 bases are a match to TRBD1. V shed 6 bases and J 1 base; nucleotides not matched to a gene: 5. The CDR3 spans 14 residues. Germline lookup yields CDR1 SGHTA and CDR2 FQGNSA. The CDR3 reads CASSRDRLNYGYTF. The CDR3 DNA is TGTGCCAGCAGTAGGGACAGACTTAACTATGGCTACACCTTC.